This section outlines one TCR beta chain sequence together with its context. In the original analysis: The assay estimated nucleated cells by amplifying reference gene primers. The data were produced by immunoSEQ multiplex PCR, yet TCRdb's version contains in-frame clones alone and is incomplete. The D gene and trimming were derived from the DNA, and the V and J assignments and clone size from that table. The data show about 220,000 clones, roughly 85% seen once. The data are from a study of blood T cell repertoires in COVID-19. On the study more broadly: From the United States, Italy and Spain came samples of acute and convalescent COVID-19. T cells, B-cell-depleted T cells, or PBMCs supplied cDNA or gDNA.

With 0 bases removed from V and 10 bases from J, the gap between germline ends came to 10 bases. The CDR3 has 14 amino acids. Germline V CDR1 and CDR2: SGHVS, FQNEAQ. The V gene is TRBV7-8, the J gene TRBJ1-6; D unresolved. The sample taken for sequencing was peripheral blood. The receptor comes from a man aged 45-65 years who had recovered from COVID-19. The CDR3 region is CASSLAGERSPLHF. The CDR3 bases are TGTGCCAGCAGCTTAGCCGGGGAGAGGTCACCCCTCCACTTT. The complete variable domain, with remaining parts taken from reference TRBV7-8 and TRBJ1-6, reads GAGVSQSPRYKVAKRGQDVALRCDPISGHVSLFWYQQALGQGPEFLTYFQNEAQLDKSGLPSDRFFAERPEGSVSTLKIQRTQQEDSAVYLCASSLAGERSPLHFGNGTRLTVT.